Listed here are 26 T cell receptor beta chains from one sample, sequenced in a study of spatial heterogeneity in lung cancer (dated by TCRdb to about 2019). The time point label on this specimen signifies: sample taken at primary tumor resection. Whole RNA extracted from tumor and nontumor lung tissue, or from cryopreserved PBMC samples, was used for TCR sequencing without cell sorting. Library preparation employed 5' RACE. Sequencing instrument: NextSeq 500. The public reads were run again by TCRdb, first through fastp at Q25 and then through MiXCR, and only productive beta chains were kept. Every distinct CDR3 protein forms one entry, paired with its most common genes and DNA. The sample records more than 75,000 distinct CDR3 sequences, around an eighth of which are singletons. The ten largest account for 4.6% of the sample. The sequences come from PBMCs, collected at surgery. The source of these receptors is a male donor with early-stage non-small cell lung cancer.

This clonotype appeared once. This may stem from a read error, because a much larger clone lies one nucleotide away. J is TRBJ1-5 and V is TRBV29-1, with a possible D match to TRBD1 (5 bases). Germline lookup yields CDR1 SQVTM and CDR2 ANQGSEA. This CDR3 spans 13 amino acids. Trimming removed 2 bases at V and 11 bases at J, with 16 bases between. The DNA of the CDR3 is TGCAGCGTTGAATGGGGTCGTGAGGGGACCCAGCATTTT. This translates into CSVEWGREGTQHF.

This chain connects TRBV19 to TRBJ2-6; no reliable D call. There are 16 residues in the CDR3. V was shortened by 6 bases and J by 4 bases, with 16 bases between the two germline ends. CDR1 and CDR2 (germline): LNHDA, SQIVND (reference sequence). In DNA form, the CDR3 reads TGTGCCAGTAGCAACCAATGGGGTTCCGGGGCCAACGTCCTGACTTTC. It translates to CASSNQWGSGANVLTF.

This clonotype was found once. The genes are TRBV6-4 and TRBJ2-1, with TRBD1 as a possible D gene (5 bases). V lost 6 bases, J lost 0 bases, and 12 bases lay in between. The CDR3 consists of 15 residues. Germline values: CDR1 MRHNA, CDR2 SNTAGT. The CDR3 DNA reads TGTGCCAGCAGCCGGACAAGAAGCTCCTACAATGAGCAGTTCTTC. This sequence encodes CASSRTRSSYNEQFF.

This clonotype was observed once. J is TRBJ2-7 and V is TRBV3-1, with no clear D. The V end was cut by 1 base, the J end by 2 bases, with 9 bases between. The germline V gene has CDR1 LGHDT and CDR2 YNNKEL (reference sequence). This CDR3 contains 14 residues. Here the CDR3 reads CASSQAAGPYEQYF. CDR3 coding DNA: TGTGCCAGCAGCCAAGCCGCAGGCCCCTACGAGCAGTACTTC.

The table lists this clonotype with a few counts. The CDR3 region has the DNA TGCAGCGTTGATAACGGGGGGGGCCGTTCAAATGAGCAGTTCTTC. It yields the protein CSVDNGGGRSNEQFF. The chain uses TRBV29-1 and TRBJ2-1, with 8 positions matching TRBD2. Germline lookup yields CDR1 SQVTM and CDR2 ANQGSEA. V trimming: 3 bases; J trimming: 7 bases; junction bases outside the gene matches: 11. The CDR3 covers 15 residues.

This clonotype was picked up a small number of times. The chain recombines TRBV18 with TRBJ2-2; the match to TRBD1 covers 8 bases. The CDR3 is 16 residues long. V was clipped by 5 bases and J by 1 base; unmatched bases: 6. CDR1 KGHSH and CDR2 LQKENI come from the germline V gene. The CDR3, as DNA: TGTGCCAGCTCATCTGGACAGGGACAGAACACCGGGGAGCTGTTTTTT. Encoded protein: CASSSGQGQNTGELFF.

This clonotype was seen repeatedly, ten times or more. The chain joins TRBV20-1 to TRBJ2-3; no clear D. In germline, CDR1 is DFQATT, CDR2 SNEGSKA (reference sequence). Trimming pared 1 base from V and 2 bases from J, leaving 10 bases between. The CDR3 consists of 14 residues. CDR3 nucleotides: TGCAGTGCTAGAGGGGGTGGCACCACAGATACGCAGTATTTT. This translates into CSARGGGTTDTQYF.

This clonotype has a count of ten or more. V and J are TRBV7-2 and TRBJ2-7, with 9 bases that match TRBD1. The CDR3 runs to 17 residues. V shed 5 bases, J shed 7 bases, and the junction held 18 bases outside the gene matches. Germline CDR1 SGHTA, CDR2 FQGNSA. This chain's CDR3 is CASSQGQGSAEGREQYF. As DNA, the CDR3 is TGTGCCAGCAGCCAGGGACAGGGTAGTGCTGAGGGTAGGGAGCAGTACTTC.

The rearrangement links TRBV19 to TRBJ2-3; D is unclear. Deletions cut 0 bases from V and 4 bases from J, with 5 bases between. The V gene's germline CDR1 is LNHDA and CDR2 SQIVND (reference sequence). This CDR3 is built from 13 residues. The CDR3 DNA follows: TGTGCCAGTAGTATAGAAGGCTCAGATACGCAGTATTTT. Its protein product is CASSIEGSDTQYF.

CDR3 loop: CASSFEPQPQHF. As DNA, the CDR3 is TGTGCCAGCAGTTTTGAACCCCAGCCCCAGCATTTT. The rearrangement links TRBV12-3 or TRBV12-4 to TRBJ1-5; D remains unclear. This CDR3 contains 12 residues. V gave up 3 bases and J gave up 7 bases, with 7 bases separating them.

This clonotype was observed a handful of times. The rearrangement joins TRBV6-4 to TRBJ2-1, with D possibly TRBD1 on 5 matching bases. The germline V gene encodes CDR1 MRHNA and CDR2 SNTAGT. V lost 4 bases and J lost 8, with 12 bases in between. The CDR3 runs to 13 residues. The CDR3 loop is CASSAQGTDEQFF. In nucleotides, the CDR3 is TGTGCCAGCAGTGCCCAGGGTACGGATGAGCAGTTCTTC.

This clonotype was counted at least ten times. This chain uses TRBV6-4 with TRBJ1-1; no clear D. V gave up 2 bases and J gave up 5 bases, with 9 bases separating them. The germline V gene has CDR1 MRHNA and CDR2 SNTAGT. The CDR3 runs 13 residues. The CDR3 nucleotides read TGTGCCAGCAGTGACCGACTCGGGACTGAAGCTTTCTTT. Its translation is CASSDRLGTEAFF.

This clonotype was seen at least ten times. The CDR3 DNA sequence: TGTGCCAGCAGCGCTCGACAGGGGAACACCATATATTTT. This translates into CASSARQGNTIYF. The genes are TRBV13 and TRBJ1-3; 8 bases are shared with TRBD1. The ends lost 5 bases at V and 7 bases at J; junction bases unmatched: 4. This CDR3 contains 13 residues. Germline V CDR1 and CDR2: PRHDT, FYEKMQ (reference sequence).

There are many counts of this clonotype. The chain joins TRBV29-1 to TRBJ1-1; D possibly corresponds to TRBD1 (5 bases). The germline gives CDR1 SQVTM, CDR2 ANQGSEA. V gave up 4 bases and J gave up 1 base, with 13 bases separating them. This CDR3 contains 14 residues. This CDR3 is CSVGEQAPNTEAFF. In DNA, the CDR3 is TGCAGCGTTGGGGAACAGGCCCCGAACACTGAAGCTTTCTTT. The full variable domain, rest sourced from reference TRBV29-1 and TRBJ1-1, is SAVISQKPSRDICQRGTSLTIQCQVDSQVTMMFWYRQQPGQSLTLIATANQGSEATYESGFVIDKFPISRPNLTFSTLTVSNMSPEDSSIYLCSVGEQAPNTEAFFGQGTRLTVV.

There are many counts of this clonotype. The J gene is TRBJ1-4, the V gene TRBV2, with 7 positions matching TRBD1. Unmatched junction bases numbered 5, after V lost 5 bases and J lost 5 bases. Germline CDR1 and CDR2: SNHLY and FYNNEI. This CDR3 comprises 14 residues. CDR3 sequence (DNA): TGTGCCAGCAGTCGTCAGGGGGGGAATGAAAAACTGTTTTTT. It yields the protein CASSRQGGNEKLFF.

This chain links TRBV6-6 with TRBJ2-3; 11 positions match TRBD1. Germline lookup yields CDR1 MNHNY and CDR2 SVGAGI (reference sequence). Unmatched junction bases numbered 7, after V lost 5 bases and J lost 0 bases. The CDR3 loop spans 17 amino acids. This CDR3 is CASSPGQGAPSTDTQYF. The CDR3 DNA sequence: TGTGCCAGCAGTCCAGGACAGGGGGCCCCTAGCACAGATACGCAGTATTTT.

A remark on this clonotype: Mismatch with germline at one junction end may stem from a read error. The V call is TRBV13, the J call TRBJ2-3; D not certain. Germline values: CDR1 PRHDT, CDR2 FYEKMQ (reference sequence). This CDR3 comprises 12 residues. The chain's CDR3 is CANSSLVDTQYF. The CDR3 DNA sequence: TGTGCCAACAGCTCCCTAGTTGATACGCAGTATTTT.

This chain links TRBV24-1 with TRBJ1-5, with 9 positions matching TRBD1. Germline V CDR1 and CDR2: KGHDR, SFDVKD. Trimming at V came to 5 bases and at J to 4 bases, leaving 5 bases not matched to a gene. The CDR3 extends over 15 amino acids. The CDR3 DNA sequence: TGTGCCACCAGTGCGGGACAGGGTCTTAATCAGCCCCAGCATTTT. This codes for CATSAGQGLNQPQHF.

This clonotype showed up many times. The rearrangement links TRBV3-1 to TRBJ1-1; 7 nucleotides agree with TRBD1. The CDR3 runs to 16 residues. The V segment lost 2 bases and the J segment 3 bases; nucleotides outside the gene matches: 9. Germline V CDR1 and CDR2: LGHDT, YNNKEL (reference sequence). The CDR3 is CASSQRGLLPDTEAFF. The CDR3 DNA sequence: TGTGCCAGCAGCCAAAGGGGGCTTCTACCGGACACTGAAGCTTTCTTT.

This clonotype has just a few counts. This chain connects TRBV3-1 to TRBJ1-2; 7 nucleotides line up with TRBD1. This CDR3 has 13 residues. Germline assignment: CDR1 LGHDT and CDR2 YNNKEL (reference sequence). J was trimmed by 4 bases and V by 4 bases; bases with no gene match: 3. CDR3 DNA sequence: TGTGCCAGCAGCCGGGACAGTTCCTATGGCTACACCTTC. This translates into CASSRDSSYGYTF.

This clonotype was seen many times. This chain uses TRBV3-1 with TRBJ1-1; D is uncertain. Germline V gives CDR1 LGHDT, CDR2 YNNKEL (reference sequence). This CDR3 has 13 amino acids. V shed 4 bases and J shed 2 bases, with 8 bases lying between them. CDR3 DNA: TGTGCCAGCAGCCGCTCGGGAAACACTGAAGCTTTCTTT. Translating it yields CASSRSGNTEAFF.

This clonotype was detected only a few times. V gene TRBV4-1 combines with J gene TRBJ1-6; possibly TRBD1 for D (6 bases). CDR1 is MGHRA and CDR2 is YSYEKL in the germline V gene. Trimming removed 3 bases from V and 7 bases from J, with 10 bases in between. CDR3 length: 14 amino acids. CDR3 sequence: CASSHPGANSPLHF. DNA of the CDR3: TGCGCCAGCAGCCACCCAGGGGCGAATTCACCCCTCCACTTT.

This clonotype was seen repeatedly, ten times or more. V gene TRBV2 combines with J gene TRBJ1-1; no clear D gene. With 2 bases removed from V and 1 base from J, the gap between germline ends came to 8 bases. The CDR3 is 14 amino acids. Germline values: CDR1 SNHLY, CDR2 FYNNEI. In DNA form, the CDR3 reads TGTGCCAGCAGTGAACAGCTGACGAACACTGAAGCTTTCTTT. This encodes CASSEQLTNTEAFF.

The chain couples TRBV15 to TRBJ2-5; 10 bases map to TRBD1. In germline, CDR1 is LNHNV, CDR2 YYDKDF (reference sequence). Unmatched junction bases numbered 8, after V lost 1 base and J lost 3 bases. The CDR3 has 17 amino acids. CDR3 amino acids: CATSRGLGTGAEETQYF. The CDR3 DNA is TGTGCCACCAGCAGAGGGTTAGGGACAGGGGCGGAAGAGACCCAGTACTTC.

This clonotype was seen a few times. The chain links TRBV6-1 to TRBJ1-6, with D uncertain. Germline values: CDR1 MNHNS, CDR2 SASEGT. The CDR3 covers 16 residues. V was cut by 2 bases and J by 9 bases, with 17 bases left in between. The CDR3 DNA sequence: TGTGCCAGCAGTGAATCCCCAGGCGGGCTAATTTCACCCCTCCACTTT. Its protein is CASSESPGGLISPLHF.

Many counts were recorded for this clonotype. The chain carries TRBV29-1 and TRBJ1-1; tentative D call: TRBD1 (5 bases). Germline values: CDR1 SQVTM, CDR2 ANQGSEA. The CDR3 extends over 11 amino acids. V dropped 2 bases and J dropped 6 bases, with 7 bases sitting between them. The CDR3 reads CSVESRAEAFF. The CDR3 region has the DNA TGCAGCGTTGAAAGCAGGGCTGAAGCTTTCTTT.